This T cell receptor beta chain was retrieved from a study of shared clonotypes between healthy human individuals. Only in-frame clones appear in the TCRdb table, and some are missing; sequencing was by immunoSEQ multiplex PCR. The sample records fewer than 500,000 clones, about three quarters being singletons. This TCR was sampled from a woman aged 35 to 49 in good health. Some clones in this sample may be carry-over from other donors' samples. The sequenced sample consisted of PBMCs.

CDR3 in DNA: TGCGCCAGCAGCCAAGTGGCGGGAGTGAACACCGGGGAGCTGTTTTTT. It codes for CASSQVAGVNTGELFF. This rearrangement joins TRBV4-1 to TRBJ2-2; TRBD2 aligns across 7 bases. Germline V gene sequence: CDR1 MGHRA, CDR2 YSYEKL. The CDR3 is 16 amino acids. The V gene end was trimmed by 1 base and the J gene end by 1 base; junction bases not matched to a gene: 3.